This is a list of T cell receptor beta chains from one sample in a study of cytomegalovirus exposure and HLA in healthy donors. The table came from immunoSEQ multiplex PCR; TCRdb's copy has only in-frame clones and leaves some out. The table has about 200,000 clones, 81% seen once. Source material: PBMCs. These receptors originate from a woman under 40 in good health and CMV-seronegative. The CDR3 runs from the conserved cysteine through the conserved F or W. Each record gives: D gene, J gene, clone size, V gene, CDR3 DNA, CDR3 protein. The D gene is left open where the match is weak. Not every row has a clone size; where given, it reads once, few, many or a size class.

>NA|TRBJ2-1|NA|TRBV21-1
TGTGCCAGCAGCGGCAAGTCTAGTCAGTTCTTC
CASSGKSSQFF
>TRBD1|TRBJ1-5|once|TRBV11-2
TGTGCCAGCAGCTTAGGCTCGGGACAGGGGAATCAGCCCCAGCATTTT
CASSLGSGQGNQPQHF
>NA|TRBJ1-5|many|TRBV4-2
TGTGCCAGCAGCGCAGGGAATCAGCCCCAGCATTTT
CASSAGNQPQHF
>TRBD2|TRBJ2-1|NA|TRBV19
TGTGCCAGTAAGGGGACTAGCGGGGGAAGCTCCTACAATGAGCAGTTCTTC
CASKGTSGGSSYNEQFF
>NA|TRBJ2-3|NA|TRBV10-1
TGCGCCAGCAGTGAGGCGTCTAGATACCCCACAGATACGCAGTATTTT
CASSEASRYPTDTQYF
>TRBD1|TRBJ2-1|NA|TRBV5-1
TGCGCCAGCAGCTCAGCCGGGACAGGGGTTAATGAGCAGTTCTTC
CASSSAGTGVNEQFF
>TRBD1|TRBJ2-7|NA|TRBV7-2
TGTGCCAGCAGCTTAGCACCGGGACAGGGGGCTTACGAGCAGTACTTC
CASSLAPGQGAYEQYF
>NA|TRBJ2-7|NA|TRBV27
TGTGCCAGCAGTTTATCCGGGGACGAGCAGTACTTC
CASSLSGDEQYF
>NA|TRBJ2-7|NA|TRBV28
TGTGCCAGCAGTACATTAGCGGCGGCTACCTACGAGCAGTACTTC
CASSTLAAATYEQYF
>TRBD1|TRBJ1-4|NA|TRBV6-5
TGTGCCAGCAGTTACGCACCCGGGACAGGGGATGAAAAACTGTTTTTT
CASSYAPGTGDEKLFF
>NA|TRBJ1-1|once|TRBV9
TGTGCCAGCAGCGTAGCTACAGCGAACACTGAAGCTTTCTTT
CASSVATANTEAFF
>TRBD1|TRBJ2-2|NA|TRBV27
TGTGCCAGCACCTCCCAGGGGGCGGGGAACACCGGGGAGCTGTTTTTT
CASTSQGAGNTGELFF
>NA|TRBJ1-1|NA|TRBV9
TGTGCCAGCAGCGTAGCGATGACTAACACTGAAGCTTTCTTT
CASSVAMTNTEAFF
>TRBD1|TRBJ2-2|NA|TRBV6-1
TGTGCCATCCGACAGGGCACCGGGGAGCTGTTTTTT
CAIRQGTGELFF
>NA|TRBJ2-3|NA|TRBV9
TGTGCCAGCAGCCTACGCCGAGAGGGCACAGATACGCAGTATTTT
CASSLRREGTDTQYF
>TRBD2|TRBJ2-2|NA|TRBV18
TGTGCCAGCTCACCGTCGACTAGCGGGAACACCGGGGAGCTGTTTTTT
CASSPSTSGNTGELFF
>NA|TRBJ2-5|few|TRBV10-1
TGCGCCAGCAGTGAGTGGGGGAGGGAGACCCAGTACTTC
CASSEWGRETQYF
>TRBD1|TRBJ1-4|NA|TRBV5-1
TGCGCCAGCAGCGGGACAGGGGAAAAACTGTTTTTT
CASSGTGEKLFF
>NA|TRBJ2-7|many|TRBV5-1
TGCGCCAGCAGCGTAGACACCCCCTACGAGCAGTACTTC
CASSVDTPYEQYF
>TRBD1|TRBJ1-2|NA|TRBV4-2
TGTGCCAGCAGCCATGACCGGGACAGGGTTTACTACACCTTC
CASSHDRDRVYYTF